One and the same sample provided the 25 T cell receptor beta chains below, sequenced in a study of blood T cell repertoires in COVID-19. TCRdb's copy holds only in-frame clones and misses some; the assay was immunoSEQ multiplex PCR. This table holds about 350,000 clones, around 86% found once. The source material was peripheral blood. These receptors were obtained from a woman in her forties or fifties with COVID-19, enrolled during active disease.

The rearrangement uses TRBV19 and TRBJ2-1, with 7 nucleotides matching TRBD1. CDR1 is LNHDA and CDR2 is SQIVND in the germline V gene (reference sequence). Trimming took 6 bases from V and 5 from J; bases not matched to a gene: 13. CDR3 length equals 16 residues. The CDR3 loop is CASRTAVDRANNEQFF. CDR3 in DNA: TGTGCCAGTAGGACCGCGGTAGACAGGGCCAACAATGAGCAGTTCTTC.

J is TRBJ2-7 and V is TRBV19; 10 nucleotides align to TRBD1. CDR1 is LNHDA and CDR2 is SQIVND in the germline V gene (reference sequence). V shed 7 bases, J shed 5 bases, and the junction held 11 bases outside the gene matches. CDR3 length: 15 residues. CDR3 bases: TGTGCCAGTACCGGAAGTGGGACAGGGGAGGACGAGCAGTACTTC. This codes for CASTGSGTGEDEQYF.

The CDR3 sequence is CASTNRGGGETQYF. The CDR3 coding sequence is TGTGCCAGCACCAATAGGGGGGGAGGGGAGACCCAGTACTTC. The chain is built from TRBV11-2 and TRBJ2-5, with D perhaps matching TRBD2 (7 bases). Germline CDR1 SGHAT, CDR2 FQNNGV. The CDR3 extends over 14 amino acids. The V end was cut by 7 bases, the J end by 5 bases, with 17 bases between.

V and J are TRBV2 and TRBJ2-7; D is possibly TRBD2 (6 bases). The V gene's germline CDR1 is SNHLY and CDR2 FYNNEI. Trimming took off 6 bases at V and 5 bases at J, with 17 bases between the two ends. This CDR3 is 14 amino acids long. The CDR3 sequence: CASRGTHSPDEQYF. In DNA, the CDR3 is TGTGCCAGCAGAGGGACTCACAGCCCAGACGAGCAGTACTTC.

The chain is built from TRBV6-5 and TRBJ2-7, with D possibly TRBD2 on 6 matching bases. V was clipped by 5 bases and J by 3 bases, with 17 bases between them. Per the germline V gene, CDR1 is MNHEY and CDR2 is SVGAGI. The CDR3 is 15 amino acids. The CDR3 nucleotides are TGTGCCAGCAGTCAACCGGGACTGGGTATCTACGAGCAGTACTTC. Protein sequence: CASSQPGLGIYEQYF.

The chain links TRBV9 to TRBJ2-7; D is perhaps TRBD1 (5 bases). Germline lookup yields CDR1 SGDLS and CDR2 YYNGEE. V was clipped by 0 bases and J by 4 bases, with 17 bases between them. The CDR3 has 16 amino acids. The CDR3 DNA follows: TGTGCCAGCAGCGTAGGTGTCGTGTGGGGCGAGTACGAGCAGTACTTC. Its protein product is CASSVGVVWGEYEQYF.

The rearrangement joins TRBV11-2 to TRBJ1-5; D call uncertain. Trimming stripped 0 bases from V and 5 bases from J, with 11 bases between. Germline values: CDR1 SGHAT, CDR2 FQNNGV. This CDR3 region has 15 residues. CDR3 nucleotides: TGTGCCAGCAGCTTAGAGGAGGGATGGGATCAGCCCCAGCATTTT. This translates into CASSLEEGWDQPQHF.

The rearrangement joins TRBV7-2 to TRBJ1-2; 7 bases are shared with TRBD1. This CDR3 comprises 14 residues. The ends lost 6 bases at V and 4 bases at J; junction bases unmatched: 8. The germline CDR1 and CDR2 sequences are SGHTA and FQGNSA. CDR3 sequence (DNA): TGTGCCAGCAGGTCTACAGGGGAAGGCTATGGCTACACCTTC. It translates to CASRSTGEGYGYTF. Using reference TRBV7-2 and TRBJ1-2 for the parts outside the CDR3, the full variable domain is GAGVSQSPSNKVTEKGKDVELRCDPISGHTALYWYRQSLGQGLEFLIYFQGNSAPDKSGLPSDRFSAERTGGSVSTLTIQRTQQEDSAVYLCASRSTGEGYGYTFGSGTRLTVV.

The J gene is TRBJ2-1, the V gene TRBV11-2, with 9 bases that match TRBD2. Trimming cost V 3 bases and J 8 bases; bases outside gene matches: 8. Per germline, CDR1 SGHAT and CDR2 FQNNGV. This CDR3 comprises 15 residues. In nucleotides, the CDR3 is TGTGCCAGCAGCTTGGGACTAGCAGGCGGGGATGAGCAGTTCTTC. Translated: CASSLGLAGGDEQFF.

This CDR3 reads CATSAGGKPNEQFF. In nucleotides, the CDR3 is TGTGCCACCAGTGCTGGGGGGAAACCTAATGAGCAGTTCTTC. The V call is TRBV24-1, the J call TRBJ2-1; tentatively, D is TRBD2 (6 bases). Deletions cut 5 bases from V and 7 bases from J, with 14 bases between. In germline, CDR1 is KGHDR, CDR2 SFDVKD. The CDR3 runs to 14 residues.

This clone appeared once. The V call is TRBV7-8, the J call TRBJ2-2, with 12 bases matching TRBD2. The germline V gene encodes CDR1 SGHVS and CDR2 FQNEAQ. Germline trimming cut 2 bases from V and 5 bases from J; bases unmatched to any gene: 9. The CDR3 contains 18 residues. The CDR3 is CASSLRSVTSGGTGELFF. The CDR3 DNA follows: TGTGCCAGCAGCTTAAGATCGGTCACTAGCGGGGGGACCGGGGAGCTGTTTTTT.

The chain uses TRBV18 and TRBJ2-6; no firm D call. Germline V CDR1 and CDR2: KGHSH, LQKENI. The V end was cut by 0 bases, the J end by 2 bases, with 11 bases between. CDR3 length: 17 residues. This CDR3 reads CASSPPTPGAGANVLTF. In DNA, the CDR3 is TGTGCCAGCTCACCACCTACACCTGGAGCTGGGGCCAACGTCCTGACTTTC.

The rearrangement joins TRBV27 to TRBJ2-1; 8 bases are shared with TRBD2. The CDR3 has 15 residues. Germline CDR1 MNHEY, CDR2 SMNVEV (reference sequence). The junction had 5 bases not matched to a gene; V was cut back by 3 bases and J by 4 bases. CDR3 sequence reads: CASSFRRGGYNEQFF. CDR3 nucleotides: TGTGCCAGCAGTTTCCGGCGCGGGGGGTACAATGAGCAGTTCTTC.

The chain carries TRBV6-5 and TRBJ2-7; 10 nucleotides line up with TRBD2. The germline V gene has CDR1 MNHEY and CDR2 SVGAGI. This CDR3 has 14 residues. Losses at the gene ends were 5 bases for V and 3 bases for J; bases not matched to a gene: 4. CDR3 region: CASSTSGVLYEQYF. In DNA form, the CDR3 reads TGTGCCAGCAGTACTAGCGGGGTACTCTACGAGCAGTACTTC.

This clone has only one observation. The DNA for the CDR3 is TGTGCCAGCAGTTTGTGGAGGAACACTGAAGCTTTCTTT. Its translation is CASSLWRNTEAFF. This sequence joins TRBV12-3 or TRBV12-4 and TRBJ1-1; D ambiguous. Trimming pared 3 bases from V and 1 base from J, leaving 6 bases between. This CDR3 has 13 amino acids.

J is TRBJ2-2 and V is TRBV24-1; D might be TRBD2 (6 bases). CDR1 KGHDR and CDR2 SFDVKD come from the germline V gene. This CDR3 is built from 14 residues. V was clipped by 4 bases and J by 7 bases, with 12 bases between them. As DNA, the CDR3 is TGTGCCACCAGTGAAACTTGGGGGGACGGGGAGCTGTTTTTT. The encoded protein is CATSETWGDGELFF.

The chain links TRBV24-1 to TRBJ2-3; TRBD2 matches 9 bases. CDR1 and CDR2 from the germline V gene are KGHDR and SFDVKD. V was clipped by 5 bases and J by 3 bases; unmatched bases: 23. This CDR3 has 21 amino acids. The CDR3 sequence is CATSGGRGGVVSGSYTDTQYF. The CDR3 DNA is TGTGCCACCAGTGGCGGTCGGGGGGGAGTCGTTAGCGGGAGTTATACAGATACGCAGTATTTT.

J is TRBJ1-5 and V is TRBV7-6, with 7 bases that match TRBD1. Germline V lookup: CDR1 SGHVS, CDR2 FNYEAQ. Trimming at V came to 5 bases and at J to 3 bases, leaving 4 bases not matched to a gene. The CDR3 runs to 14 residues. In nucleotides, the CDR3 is TGTGCCAGCAGCCCCGGGACAGTCAATCAGCCCCAGCATTTT. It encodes CASSPGTVNQPQHF.

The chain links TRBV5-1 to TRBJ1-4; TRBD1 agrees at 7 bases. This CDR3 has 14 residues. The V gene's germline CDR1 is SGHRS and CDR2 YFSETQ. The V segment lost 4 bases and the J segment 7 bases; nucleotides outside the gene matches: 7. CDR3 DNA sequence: TGCGCCAGCAGCCCGGACAGGCGTGGTGAAAAACTGTTTTTT. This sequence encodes CASSPDRRGEKLFF.

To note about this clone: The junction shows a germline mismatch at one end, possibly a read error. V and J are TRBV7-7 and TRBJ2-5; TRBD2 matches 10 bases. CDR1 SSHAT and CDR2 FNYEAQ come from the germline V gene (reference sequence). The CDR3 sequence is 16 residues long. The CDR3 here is CASSLSSGRAGETQYF. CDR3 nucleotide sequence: TGTGCTAGCAGCTTATCGAGCGGGAGGGCCGGGGAGACCCAGTACTTC.

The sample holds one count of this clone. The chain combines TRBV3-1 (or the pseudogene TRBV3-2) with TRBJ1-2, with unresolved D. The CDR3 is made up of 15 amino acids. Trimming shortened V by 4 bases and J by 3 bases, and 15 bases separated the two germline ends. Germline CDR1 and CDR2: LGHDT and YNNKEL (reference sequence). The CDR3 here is CASSPLSRGYYGYTF. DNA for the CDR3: TGTGCCAGCAGCCCGCTCTCCCGAGGGTACTATGGCTACACCTTC.

In DNA, the CDR3 is TGTGCCAGCAGTTTGGGGAGGGGCGGCTATGGCTACACCTTC. Translating gives CASSLGRGGYGYTF. The chain carries TRBV6-5 and TRBJ1-2; D might be TRBD1 (5 bases). V lost 4 bases to trimming and J lost 4 bases, with 13 bases between them. Per the germline V gene, CDR1 is MNHEY and CDR2 is SVGAGI. The CDR3 consists of 14 residues.

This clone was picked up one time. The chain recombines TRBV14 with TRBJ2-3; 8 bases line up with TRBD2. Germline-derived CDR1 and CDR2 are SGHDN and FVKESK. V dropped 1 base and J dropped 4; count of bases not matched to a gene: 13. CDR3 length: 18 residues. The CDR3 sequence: CASSQALGGRGASDTQYF. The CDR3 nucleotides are TGTGCCAGCAGCCAAGCCCTCGGAGGGCGGGGGGCATCAGATACGCAGTATTTT.

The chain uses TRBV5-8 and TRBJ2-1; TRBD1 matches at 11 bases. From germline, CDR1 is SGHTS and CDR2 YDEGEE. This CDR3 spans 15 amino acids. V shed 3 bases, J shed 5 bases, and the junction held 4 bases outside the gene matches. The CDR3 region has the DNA TGTGCCAGCAGCTCCGGGACAGGGGGTGACAATGAGCAGTTCTTC. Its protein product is CASSSGTGGDNEQFF. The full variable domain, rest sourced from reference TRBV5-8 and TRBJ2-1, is EAGVTQSPTHLIKTRGQQATLRCSPISGHTSVYWYQQALGLGLQFLLWYDEGEERNRGNFPPRFSGRQFPNYSSELNVNALELEDSALYLCASSSGTGGDNEQFFGPGTRLTVL.

CDR3 region: CSVKGDYEQYF. DNA of the CDR3: TGCAGTGTCAAAGGAGACTACGAGCAGTACTTC. The rearrangement uses TRBV20-1 and TRBJ2-7; D not resolved. Trimming took off 7 bases at V and 3 bases at J, with 10 bases between the two ends. The CDR3 contains 11 residues. The germline CDR1 and CDR2 sequences are DFQATT and SNEGSKA (reference sequence).